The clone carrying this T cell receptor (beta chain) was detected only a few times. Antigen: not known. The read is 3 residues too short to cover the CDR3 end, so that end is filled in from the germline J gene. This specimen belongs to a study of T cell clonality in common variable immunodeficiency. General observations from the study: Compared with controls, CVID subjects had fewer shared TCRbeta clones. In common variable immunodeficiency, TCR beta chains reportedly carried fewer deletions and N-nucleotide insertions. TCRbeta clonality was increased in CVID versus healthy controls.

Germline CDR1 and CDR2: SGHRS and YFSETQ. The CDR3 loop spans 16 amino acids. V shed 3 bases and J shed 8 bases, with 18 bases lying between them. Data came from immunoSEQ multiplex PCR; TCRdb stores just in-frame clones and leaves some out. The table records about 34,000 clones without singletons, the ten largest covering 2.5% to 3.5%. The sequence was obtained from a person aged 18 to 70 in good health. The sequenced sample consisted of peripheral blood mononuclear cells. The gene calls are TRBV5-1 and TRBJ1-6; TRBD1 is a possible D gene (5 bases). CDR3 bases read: TGCGCCAGCAGCTCTTCAGGGAACGCGGTTGATTCACCC. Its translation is CASSSSGNAVDSP. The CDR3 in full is CASSSSGNAVDSPLHF.